These 21 T cell receptor beta chains were all obtained from the same sample, sequenced in a study of shared clonotypes between healthy human individuals. The data were produced by immunoSEQ multiplex PCR, yet TCRdb's version contains in-frame clones alone and is incomplete. The sample contains about 510,000 clones, 60% to 85% of which appear only once. Sequencing was carried out using PBMCs. The receptors come from a woman between 35 and 50 years old in good health. Some clones in this sample may be carry-over from other donors' samples.

The genes are TRBV6-1 and TRBJ1-1; D not certain. The germline V and J ends were trimmed by 5 bases and 4 bases, with 8 bases remaining between them. This CDR3 spans 12 amino acids. The germline gives CDR1 MNHNS, CDR2 SASEGT. DNA of the CDR3: TGTGCCAGCAGTATGCTTGGCACTGAAGCTTTCTTT. It yields the protein CASSMLGTEAFF.

This clone was counted a few times. This chain connects TRBV15 to TRBJ2-7; possibly TRBD2 for D (5 bases). Looked up from germline, CDR1 is LNHNV and CDR2 is YYDKDF (reference sequence). V lost 0 bases, J lost 3 bases, and 12 bases lay in between. The CDR3 consists of 15 residues. CDR3 coding DNA: TGTGCCACCAGCAGAGACCCGGGGTCGGGCTACGAGCAGTACTTC. Its protein is CATSRDPGSGYEQYF.

The chain is built from TRBV4-1 and TRBJ1-2; D ambiguous. The germline gives CDR1 MGHRA, CDR2 YSYEKL. The CDR3 has 15 amino acids. V lost 0 bases and J lost 6, with 14 bases in between. The CDR3 nucleotides are TGCGCCAGCAGCCAAGATCACCTGGCCGCTGATGGCTACACCTTC. Translated: CASSQDHLAADGYTF.

J is TRBJ2-5 and V is TRBV2; 8 bases map to TRBD2. The end of the DNA aligns better with TRBJ2-7, so the J call may be wrong. The CDR3 is 13 amino acids. Germline values: CDR1 SNHLY, CDR2 FYNNEI. Written as DNA, the CDR3 is TGTGCCAGCAGTGCGGGAGGGGCCTACGAGCAGTACTTC. Protein sequence: CASSAGGAYEQYF.

The chain employs TRBV29-1 and TRBJ2-5, with D tentatively TRBD1 (6 bases). The end of the DNA aligns better with TRBJ2-7, so the J call may be wrong. This CDR3 has 14 amino acids. CDR1 and CDR2 from the germline V gene are SQVTM and ANQGSEA. The CDR3: CSVEDSQGLNEQYF. CDR3 DNA sequence: TGCAGCGTTGAAGATAGCCAGGGGCTCAACGAGCAGTACTTC.

The DNA for the CDR3 is TGTGCCAGCAGTGCACAGGGGTTCTACGAGCAGTACTTC. It yields the protein CASSAQGFYEQYF. The genes are TRBV2 and TRBJ2-7, with 7 bases identical to TRBD1. V lost 4 bases and J lost 3; bases outside the gene matches: 3. Germline V CDR1 and CDR2: SNHLY, FYNNEI. The CDR3 contains 13 residues.

The chain combines TRBV5-1 with TRBJ1-4; possibly TRBD1 for D (5 bases). V was pared by 4 bases and J by 8 bases, with 24 bases between. Germline V lookup: CDR1 SGHRS, CDR2 YFSETQ. CDR3 length: 17 residues. The CDR3 spells CASSAGVSGTGAEKLFF. In DNA form, the CDR3 reads TGCGCCAGCAGCGCCGGGGTATCAGGGACGGGTGCCGAAAAACTGTTTTTT.

CDR3 residues: CAWSVSLSETQYF. The CDR3 DNA sequence: TGTGCCTGGAGTGTATCCCTAAGTGAGACCCAGTACTTC. The chain links TRBV30 to TRBJ2-5; the D is unclear. The V gene's germline CDR1 is GTSNPN and CDR2 SVGIG (reference sequence). The CDR3 contains 13 residues. V shed 0 bases and J shed 5 bases, with 10 bases lying between them.

This chain connects TRBV5-4 to TRBJ2-1, with D hard to call. The germline V gene has CDR1 SGHNT and CDR2 YYREEE (reference sequence). Trimming removed 2 bases from V and 6 bases from J, with 15 bases in between. The CDR3 covers 15 residues. The CDR3 spells CASSFGLVSGNEQFF. The CDR3 DNA is TGTGCCAGCAGCTTCGGTCTAGTGTCTGGCAATGAGCAGTTCTTC. The full variable domain, with the rest looked up from reference TRBV5-4 and TRBJ2-1, is ETGVTQSPTHLIKTRGQQVTLRCSSQSGHNTVSWYQQALGQGPQFIFQYYREEENGRGNFPPRFSGLQFPNYSSELNVNALELDDSALYLCASSFGLVSGNEQFFGPGTRLTVL.

The gene calls are TRBV7-8 and TRBJ1-1; D not certain. V was cut by 1 base and J by 2 bases, with 14 bases left in between. Germline assignment: CDR1 SGHVS and CDR2 FQNEAQ. The CDR3 spans 16 residues. In DNA form, the CDR3 reads TGTGCCAGCAGCTTAGTGGCCAGCCATCTCAACACTGAAGCTTTCTTT. Its protein product is CASSLVASHLNTEAFF.

V usage is TRBV7-2 and J usage is TRBJ2-3; no reliable D call. The germline V gene encodes CDR1 SGHTA and CDR2 FQGNSA. This CDR3 has 15 residues. V gave up 1 base and J gave up 2 bases, with 10 bases separating them. The CDR3 DNA sequence: TGTGCCAGCAGCTTAGACATCTCTTCCACAGATACGCAGTATTTT. It translates to CASSLDISSTDTQYF.

The chain carries TRBV10-2 and TRBJ2-1; 9 nucleotides agree with TRBD1. J lost 6 bases, V lost 5 bases, and 2 bases had no gene match. The CDR3 consists of 13 residues. Germline assignment: CDR1 WSHSY and CDR2 SAAADI. CDR3 protein: CASSWDRANEQFF. The CDR3 nucleotides read TGCGCCAGCAGTTGGGACAGGGCCAATGAGCAGTTCTTC.

V usage is TRBV28 and J usage is TRBJ2-7; 9 nucleotides match TRBD1. Germline V gene data show CDR1 as MDHEN and CDR2 as SYDVKM. V gave up 4 bases and J gave up 5 bases; unmatched junction bases: 9. The CDR3 is 15 residues long. The CDR3 protein is CASSSPDRGAHEQYF. Written as DNA, the CDR3 is TGTGCCAGCAGTTCCCCAGACAGGGGGGCCCACGAGCAGTACTTC.

CDR3 bases: TGTGCCAGCAGTGGAGGGACAGGGGGCTTCTCCTACGAGCAGTACTTC. This encodes CASSGGTGGFSYEQYF. The gene calls are TRBV25-1 and TRBJ2-5; 12 nucleotides line up with TRBD1. Near its end, the DNA agrees better with TRBJ2-7, so the J call may be wrong. The CDR3 is 16 residues long. Germline CDR1 is MGHDK and CDR2 is SYGVNS.

Only a few counts were recorded for this clone. The chain is built from TRBV7-2 and TRBJ1-4, with no clear D. Germline CDR1 SGHTA, CDR2 FQGNSA. Trimming removed 3 bases at V and 0 bases at J, with 11 bases between. The CDR3 is 16 residues long. CDR3 loop: CASSFAAAATNEKLFF. CDR3 sequence (DNA): TGTGCCAGCAGCTTTGCTGCGGCCGCAACTAATGAAAAACTGTTTTTT.

V is TRBV10-2 and J is TRBJ2-2; D call uncertain. Germline CDR1 reads WSHSY; CDR2 reads SAAADI. Trimming shortened V by 0 bases and J by 5 bases, and 7 bases separated the two germline ends. There are 14 residues in the CDR3. This CDR3 reads CASSESGWTGELFF. In DNA form, the CDR3 reads TGCGCCAGCAGTGAGTCAGGGTGGACCGGGGAGCTGTTTTTT.

V is TRBV5-1 and J is TRBJ1-1; D unresolved. Per the germline V gene, CDR1 is SGHRS and CDR2 is YFSETQ. With 1 base removed from V and 1 base from J, the gap between germline ends came to 8 bases. This CDR3 region has 14 residues. The CDR3: CASSLLGGNTEAFF. CDR3 nucleotide sequence: TGCGCCAGCAGCTTGCTGGGAGGGAACACTGAAGCTTTCTTT.

The chain links TRBV9 to TRBJ1-2; D is possibly TRBD1 (5 bases). This CDR3 is 15 amino acids long. V was shortened by 0 bases and J by 4 bases, with 13 bases between the two germline ends. Germline-derived CDR1 and CDR2 are SGDLS and YYNGEE. CDR3 sequence (DNA): TGTGCCAGCAGCGTAGAACGAGGGACTAGCTATGGCTACACCTTC. Translated: CASSVERGTSYGYTF.

The chain uses TRBV27 and TRBJ2-7, with TRBD1 identical over 8 bases. Germline loops: CDR1 MNHEY, CDR2 SMNVEV (reference sequence). The CDR3 runs to 13 residues. V shed 5 bases, J shed 5 bases, and the junction held 5 bases outside the gene matches. CDR3: CASSPRTGHEQYF. CDR3 nucleotides: TGTGCCAGCAGTCCCCGGACAGGGCACGAGCAGTACTTC.

This clone has ten or more counts. The same CDR3 also results from other DNA sequences found in this sample. The gene calls are TRBV28 and TRBJ2-7, with D perhaps matching TRBD1 (6 bases). The CDR3 is 14 amino acids. Germline-derived CDR1 and CDR2 are MDHEN and SYDVKM. Trimming removed 2 bases at V and 2 bases at J, with 10 bases between. In nucleotides, the CDR3 is TGTGCCAGCAGTTTAGGGGGCCTGACCTACGAGCAGTACTTC. Translating gives CASSLGGLTYEQYF.

This sequence joins TRBV18 and TRBJ2-1, with 13 bases lining up with TRBD2. This CDR3 contains 18 residues. Germline values: CDR1 KGHSH, CDR2 LQKENI. Germline trimming cut 4 bases from V and 13 bases from J; bases unmatched to any gene: 19. This CDR3 reads CASSRAGELGLAGTFQFF. The CDR3 bases are TGTGCCAGCTCACGGGCAGGGGAGCTGGGACTAGCGGGAACGTTTCAGTTCTTC.